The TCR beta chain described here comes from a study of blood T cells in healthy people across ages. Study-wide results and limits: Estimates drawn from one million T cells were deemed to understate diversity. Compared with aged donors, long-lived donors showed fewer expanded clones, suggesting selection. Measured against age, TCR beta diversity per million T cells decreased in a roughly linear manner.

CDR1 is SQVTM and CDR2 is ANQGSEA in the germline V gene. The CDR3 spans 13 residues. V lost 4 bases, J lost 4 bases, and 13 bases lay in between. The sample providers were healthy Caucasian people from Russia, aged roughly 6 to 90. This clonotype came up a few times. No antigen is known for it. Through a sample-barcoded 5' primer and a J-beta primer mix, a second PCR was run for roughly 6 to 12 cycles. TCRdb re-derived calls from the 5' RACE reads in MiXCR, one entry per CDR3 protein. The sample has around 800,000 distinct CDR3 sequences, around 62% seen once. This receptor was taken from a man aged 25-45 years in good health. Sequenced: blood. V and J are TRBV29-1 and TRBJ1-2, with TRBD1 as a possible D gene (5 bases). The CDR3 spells CSVVGGLSYGYTF. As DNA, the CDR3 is TGCAGCGTTGTGGGGGGGTTGAGCTATGGCTACACCTTC.